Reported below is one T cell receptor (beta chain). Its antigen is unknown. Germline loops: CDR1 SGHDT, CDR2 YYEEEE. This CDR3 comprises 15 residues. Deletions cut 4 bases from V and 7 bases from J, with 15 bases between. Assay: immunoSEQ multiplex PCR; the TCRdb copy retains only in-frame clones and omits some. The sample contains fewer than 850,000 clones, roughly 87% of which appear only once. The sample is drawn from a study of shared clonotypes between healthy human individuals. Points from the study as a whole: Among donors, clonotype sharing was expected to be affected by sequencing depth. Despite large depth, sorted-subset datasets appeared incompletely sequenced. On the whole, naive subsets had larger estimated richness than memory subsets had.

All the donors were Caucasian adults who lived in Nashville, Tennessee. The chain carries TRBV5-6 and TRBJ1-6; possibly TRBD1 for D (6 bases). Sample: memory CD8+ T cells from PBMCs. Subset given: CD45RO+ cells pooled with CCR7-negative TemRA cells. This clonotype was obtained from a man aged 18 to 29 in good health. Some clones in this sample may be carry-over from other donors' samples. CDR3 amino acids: CASSPGAAFNSPLHF. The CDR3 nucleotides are TGTGCCAGCAGCCCGGGGGCGGCGTTCAATTCACCCCTCCACTTT.